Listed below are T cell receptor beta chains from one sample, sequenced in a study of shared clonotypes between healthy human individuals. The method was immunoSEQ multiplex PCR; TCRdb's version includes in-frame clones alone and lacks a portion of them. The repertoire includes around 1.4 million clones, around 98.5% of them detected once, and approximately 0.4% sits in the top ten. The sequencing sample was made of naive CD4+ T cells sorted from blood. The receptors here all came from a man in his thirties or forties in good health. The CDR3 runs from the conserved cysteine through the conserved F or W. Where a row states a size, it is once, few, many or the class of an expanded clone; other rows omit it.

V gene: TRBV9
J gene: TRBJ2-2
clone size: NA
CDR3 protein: CASSVDTGELFF

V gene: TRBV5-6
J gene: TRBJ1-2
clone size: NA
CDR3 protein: CASSLVVGNYGYTF

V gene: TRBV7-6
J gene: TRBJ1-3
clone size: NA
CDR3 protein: CASSVGPSRWTIYF

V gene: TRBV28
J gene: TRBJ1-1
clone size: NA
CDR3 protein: CASSLGGEAFF

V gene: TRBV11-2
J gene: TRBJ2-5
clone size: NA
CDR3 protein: CASSETLAGETQYF

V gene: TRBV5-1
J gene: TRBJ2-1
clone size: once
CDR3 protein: CASSFGGKVGNEQFF

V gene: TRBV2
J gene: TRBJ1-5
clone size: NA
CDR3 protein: CASMAGGAPLVPQPQHF

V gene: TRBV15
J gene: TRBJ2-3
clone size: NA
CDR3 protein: CATTEGTGGGTDTQYF

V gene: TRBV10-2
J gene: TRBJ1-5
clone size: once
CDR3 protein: CASLDRLNQPQHF

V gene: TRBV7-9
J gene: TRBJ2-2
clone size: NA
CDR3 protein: CASSFSRENTGELFF

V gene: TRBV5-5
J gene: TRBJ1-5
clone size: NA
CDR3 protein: CASSPWAGAQPQHF

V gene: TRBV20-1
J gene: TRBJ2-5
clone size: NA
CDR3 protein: CSAGYSETQYF

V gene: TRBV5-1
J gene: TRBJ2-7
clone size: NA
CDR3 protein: CASSLGTGTYEQYF

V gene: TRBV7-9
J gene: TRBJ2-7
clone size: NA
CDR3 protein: CASSLGLRYEQYF

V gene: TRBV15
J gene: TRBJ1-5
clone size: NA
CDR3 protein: CATSRDIPSSGQPQHF

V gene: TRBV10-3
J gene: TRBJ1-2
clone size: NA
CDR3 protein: CAISESMGYGYTF

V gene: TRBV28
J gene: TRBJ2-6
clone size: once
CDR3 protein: CASSLRTGARSGANVLTF

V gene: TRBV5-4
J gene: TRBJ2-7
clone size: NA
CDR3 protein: CASSPSGSMRQYF

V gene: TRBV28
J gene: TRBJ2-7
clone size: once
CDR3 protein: CASSPTPGTGPYEQYF

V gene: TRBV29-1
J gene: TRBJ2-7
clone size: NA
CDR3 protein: CSVAPGGPMEQYF

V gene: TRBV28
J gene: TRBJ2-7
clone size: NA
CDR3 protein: CASSSHGLGHNYEQYF

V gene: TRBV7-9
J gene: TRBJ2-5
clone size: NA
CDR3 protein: CASSLAGAYQETQYF

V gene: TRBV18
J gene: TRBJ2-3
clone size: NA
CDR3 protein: CASSPRGTDTQYF

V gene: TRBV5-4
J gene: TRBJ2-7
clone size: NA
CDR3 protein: CASSLRAASGPTYEQYF

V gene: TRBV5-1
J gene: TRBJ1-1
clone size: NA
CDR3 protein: CASSLGAGQGVGEAFF

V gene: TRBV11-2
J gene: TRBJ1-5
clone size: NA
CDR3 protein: CASSLAPGGDSNQPQHF

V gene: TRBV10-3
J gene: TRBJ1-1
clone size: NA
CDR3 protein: CAISDATWGVTPEAFF

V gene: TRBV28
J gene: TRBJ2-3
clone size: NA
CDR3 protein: CASSPGQVEDTQYF

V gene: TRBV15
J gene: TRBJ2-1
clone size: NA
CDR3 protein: CATSYTGVVYNEQFF

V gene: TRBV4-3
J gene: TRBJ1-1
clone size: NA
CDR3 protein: CASSQDATSRTSNTEAFF

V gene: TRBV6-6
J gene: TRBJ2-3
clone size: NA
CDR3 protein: CASSRLSTDTQYF

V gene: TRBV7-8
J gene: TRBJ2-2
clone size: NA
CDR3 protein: CASSVLAGRTGELFF

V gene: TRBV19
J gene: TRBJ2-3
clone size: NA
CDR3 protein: CASSIFGAGQGSTDTQYF

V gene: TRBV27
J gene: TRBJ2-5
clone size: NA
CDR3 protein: CASSFSGTRETQYF

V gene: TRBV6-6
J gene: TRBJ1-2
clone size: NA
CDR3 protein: CASSYSNAGLPGYTF

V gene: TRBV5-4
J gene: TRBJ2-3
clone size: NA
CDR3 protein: CASSLAVDSGTQYF

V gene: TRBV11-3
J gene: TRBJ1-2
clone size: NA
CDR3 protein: CASSSGQAGVTF

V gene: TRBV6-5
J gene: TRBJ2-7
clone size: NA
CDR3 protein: CASSYRLAGVYEQYF

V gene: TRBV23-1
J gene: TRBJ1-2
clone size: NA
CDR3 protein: CASSPRGKRNYGYTF

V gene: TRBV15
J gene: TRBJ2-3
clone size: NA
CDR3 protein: CATSRAPGGSTDTQYF